The 14 T cell receptor beta chains reported below all come from one sample, sequenced in a study of T cells of healthy individuals. MiXCR was run by TCRdb on the 5' RACE reads, yielding one entry per CDR3 protein. The top ten hold about 4.4% of the sample, which has tens of thousands of distinct CDR3 sequences, roughly 16% seen once. The receptors stem from a human donor in good health.

This clonotype has just a few counts. The J gene is TRBJ1-1, the V gene TRBV6-2 or TRBV6-3; unclear D gene. The germline gives CDR1 MNHEY, CDR2 SVGEGT. V was shortened by 11 bases and J by 6 bases, with 13 bases between the two germline ends. The CDR3 runs 11 residues. CDR3 coding DNA: TGTGCCTGCGAGAGTGCTGCTGAAGCTTTCTTT. Its protein is CACESAAEAFF.

The chain joins TRBV7-9 to TRBJ1-1; no reliable D call. V was shortened by 5 bases and J by 1 base, with 14 bases between the two germline ends. The CDR3 loop spans 15 amino acids. Per the germline V gene, CDR1 is SEHNR and CDR2 is FQNEAQ (reference sequence). The CDR3 DNA is TGTGCCAGCAGCCCTGGTGCAGGATGGAACACTGAAGCTTTCTTT. It specifies CASSPGAGWNTEAFF.

Here the CDR3 reads CASVPPRGVHGAFF. Here the CDR3 DNA reads TGTGCCAGCGTTCCCCCACGCGGGGTGCATGGGGCTTTCTTT. This rearrangement joins TRBV7-9 to TRBJ1-1; no clear D. The germline V gene encodes CDR1 SEHNR and CDR2 FQNEAQ (reference sequence). The length of the CDR3 is 14 residues. Trimming cost V 8 bases and J 11 bases, with 24 bases left between them.

Comment on this clonotype: At one end, the junction sequence differs from germline, possibly due to a read error. The genes are TRBV4-1 and TRBJ2-3, with 12 bases aligning to TRBD2. The germline V gene encodes CDR1 MGHRA and CDR2 YSYEKL. This CDR3 is 17 amino acids long. CDR3 region: CTSSQDPSGGAADTQYF. The CDR3 DNA is TGCACCAGCAGCCAAGACCCTAGCGGGGGGGCAGCGGATACGCAGTATTTT.

The chain recombines TRBV29-1 with TRBJ1-5, with a possible D match to TRBD1 (5 bases). Per germline, CDR1 SQVTM and CDR2 ANQGSEA. This CDR3 spans 13 amino acids. The V end was cut by 6 bases, the J end by 1 base, with 10 bases between. The CDR3 DNA reads TGCAGCGTAGCCGACAGAAGCAATCAGCCCCAGCATTTT. This translates into CSVADRSNQPQHF.

This clonotype was seen at least ten times. The chain uses TRBV10-3 and TRBJ2-7; 8 nucleotides match TRBD1. The germline V gene encodes CDR1 ENHRY and CDR2 SYGVKD. V shed 9 bases and J 1 base; nucleotides not matched to a gene: 8. The CDR3 sequence is 14 residues long. Here the CDR3 DNA reads TGTGCCATTGGCCCTGGACAGGGTTCCTACGAGCAGTACTTC. This translates into CAIGPGQGSYEQYF.

This clonotype showed up many times. The chain recombines TRBV7-9 with TRBJ2-5; 7 bases align to TRBD1. The CDR3 covers 13 residues. V lost 5 bases and J lost 5; bases outside the gene matches: 5. Germline V CDR1 and CDR2: SEHNR, FQNEAQ (reference sequence). The CDR3 region has the DNA TGTGCCAGCAGCACGACAGGGACGGAGACCCAGTACTTC. It codes for CASSTTGTETQYF.

This clonotype was seen a few times. The CDR3 here is CASSTRTDEKLFF. For the CDR3, the DNA is TGCGCCAGCAGCACCCGGACGGATGAAAAACTGTTTTTT. This chain uses TRBV5-1 with TRBJ1-4, with D uncertain. V was shortened by 4 bases and J by 6 bases, with 10 bases between the two germline ends. The CDR3 consists of 13 residues. Germline V lookup: CDR1 SGHRS, CDR2 YFSETQ.

Concerning this clonotype: Since a much larger clone is just one base distant, this may be a read error. The chain combines TRBV3-1 with TRBJ2-5; 11 bases fit TRBD2. The CDR3 is 17 residues long. Germline-derived CDR1 and CDR2 are LGHDT and YNNKEL (reference sequence). The CDR3 DNA reads TGTGCCAGCAGCGTCCTAGCGGGAGGCGGTCGGCAAGAGATCCAGTACTTC. Its protein product is CASSVLAGGGRQEIQYF.

The genes are TRBV24-1 and TRBJ2-3, with TRBD2 identical over 12 bases. In germline, CDR1 is KGHDR, CDR2 SFDVKD. The V gene end was trimmed by 4 bases and the J gene end by 0 bases; junction bases not matched to a gene: 13. This CDR3 has 20 amino acids. DNA of the CDR3: TGTGCCACCAGTGAGCGACCATTACTAGCGGGAGGCCTCAGCACAGATACGCAGTATTTT. As protein: CATSERPLLAGGLSTDTQYF.

This clonotype was seen many times. The rearrangement joins TRBV4-1 to TRBJ1-1, with 9 nucleotides matching TRBD1. V lost 0 bases to trimming and J lost 5 bases; unmatched junction nucleotides: 10. The CDR3 consists of 17 residues. Per the germline V gene, CDR1 is MGHRA and CDR2 is YSYEKL. The DNA of the CDR3 is TGCGCCAGCAGCCAAGAAGGACAGGGGATGGGGTTGACTGAAGCTTTCTTT. Its translation: CASSQEGQGMGLTEAFF.

This clonotype was recorded many times. The genes are TRBV30 and TRBJ1-2; 10 nucleotides agree with TRBD1. Germline loops: CDR1 GTSNPN, CDR2 SVGIG (reference sequence). The CDR3 extends over 17 amino acids. V was clipped by 3 bases and J by 6 bases; unmatched bases: 16. DNA for the CDR3: TGTGCCTGGAGCGCCTTAATCGACAGGGGGCGAGGGAATGGCTACACCTTC. Its translation: CAWSALIDRGRGNGYTF.

There are a few counts of this clonotype. The chain employs TRBV28 and TRBJ2-3; D not resolved. V gave up 10 bases and J gave up 7 bases, with 21 bases separating them. The CDR3 is made up of 14 amino acids. CDR1 is MDHEN, CDR2 SYDVKM, per germline. In DNA, the CDR3 is TGTGCCACTCACCATTCAACACGACCAAATACGCAGTATTTT. This translates into CATHHSTRPNTQYF. The variable domain in full, with the rest retrieved from reference TRBV28 and TRBJ2-3, is DVKVTQSSRYLVKRTGEKVFLECVQDMDHENMFWYRQDPGLGLRLIYFSYDVKMKEKGDIPEGYSVSREKKERFSLILESASTNQTSMYLCATHHSTRPNTQYFGPGTRLTVL.

This clonotype has at least ten counts. This chain connects TRBV9 to TRBJ2-5, with 8 bases identical to TRBD2. The CDR3 spans 15 residues. CDR1 SGDLS and CDR2 YYNGEE come from the germline V gene. V gave up 5 bases and J gave up 4 bases; unmatched junction bases: 10. The DNA for the CDR3 is TGTGCCAGCAGTCCTGGGGCGGGGGGAGGAGAGACCCAGTACTTC. As protein: CASSPGAGGGETQYF. The full variable domain, with the rest looked up from reference TRBV9 and TRBJ2-5, is DSGVTQTPKHLITATGQRVTLRCSPRSGDLSVYWYQQSLDQGLQFLIQYYNGEERAKGNILERFSAQQFPDLHSELNLSSLELGDSALYFCASSPGAGGGETQYFGPGTRLLVL.